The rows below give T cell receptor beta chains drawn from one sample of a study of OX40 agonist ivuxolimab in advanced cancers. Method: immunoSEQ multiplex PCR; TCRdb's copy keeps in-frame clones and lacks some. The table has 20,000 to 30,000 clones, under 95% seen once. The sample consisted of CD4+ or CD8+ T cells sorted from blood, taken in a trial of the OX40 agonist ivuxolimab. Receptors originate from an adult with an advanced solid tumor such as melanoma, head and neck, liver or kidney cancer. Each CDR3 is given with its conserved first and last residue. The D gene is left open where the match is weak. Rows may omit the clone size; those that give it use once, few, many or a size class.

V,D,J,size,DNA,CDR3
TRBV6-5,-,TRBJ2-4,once,TGTGCCAGCAGTTACTCCTTCGGGGAAGGCAAAAACATTCAGTACTTC,CASSYSFGEGKNIQYF
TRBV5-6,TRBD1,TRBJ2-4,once,TGTGCCAGCAGCTTCGGTAGGGGGCTAAACATTCAGTACTTC,CASSFGRGLNIQYF
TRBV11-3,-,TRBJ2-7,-,TGTGCCAGCAGCTCTGTGAACCCCTACGAGCAGTACTTC,CASSSVNPYEQYF
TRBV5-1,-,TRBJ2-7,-,TGCGCCAGCAGCAATCCTGTACCCGGGACTCTGATCTACGAGCAGTACTTC,CASSNPVPGTLIYEQYF
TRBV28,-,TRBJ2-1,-,TGTGCCAGCAGTTTACTTACACCGCTCCCCAATGAGCAGTTCTTC,CASSLLTPLPNEQFF
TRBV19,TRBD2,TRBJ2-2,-,TGTGCCAGTAGGACTAGCGGATCGAACACCGGGGAGCTGTTTTTT,CASRTSGSNTGELFF
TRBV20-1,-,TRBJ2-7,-,TGCAGCGCCGGGACTTTTTACGAGCAGTACTTC,CSAGTFYEQYF
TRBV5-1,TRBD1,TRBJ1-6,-,TGCGCCAGCAGCGTGGACAGGGTCTATAATTCACCCCTCCACTTT,CASSVDRVYNSPLHF
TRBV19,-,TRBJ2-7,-,TGTGCCAGTAGATCGGCTCAGGGAAACTACGAGCAGTACTTC,CASRSAQGNYEQYF
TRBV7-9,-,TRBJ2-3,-,TGTGCCAGTCAGCCAAGCACAGATACGCAGTATTTT,CASQPSTDTQYF
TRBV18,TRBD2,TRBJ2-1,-,TGTGCCAGCTCACCACCGGTAGCGGGGGCGAACAATGAGCAGTTCTTC,CASSPPVAGANNEQFF
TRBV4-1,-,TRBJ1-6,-,TGCGCCAGCAGATCGGGTTCCTATAATTCACCCCTCCACTTT,CASRSGSYNSPLHF
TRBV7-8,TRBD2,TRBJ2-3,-,TGTGCCAGCAGGCAAACTGTAGCGGGAGCCGCAGATACGCAGTATTTT,CASRQTVAGAADTQYF
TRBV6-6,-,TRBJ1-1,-,TGTGCCAGCAGTCGCAGCTTATCTGAAGCTTTCTTT,CASSRSLSEAFF
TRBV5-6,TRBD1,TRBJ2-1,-,TGTGCCAGCAGCTGGACAGGAAACCAACAAACCGTGTACAATGAGCAGTTCTTC,CASSWTGNQQTVYNEQFF
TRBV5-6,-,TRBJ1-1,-,TGTGCCAGCAGCTTGCGACTGACGAACACTGAAGCTTTCTTT,CASSLRLTNTEAFF
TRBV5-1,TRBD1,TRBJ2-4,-,TGCGCCAGCAGCTTGGGACCGGGACAGCAAAACATTCAGTACTTC,CASSLGPGQQNIQYF
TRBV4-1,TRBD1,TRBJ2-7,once,TGCGCCAGCAGCCATTGGACAGGGGGCACCTACGAGCAGTACTTC,CASSHWTGGTYEQYF
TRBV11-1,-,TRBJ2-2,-,TGTGCCAGCAGCTCTACAGGTACCGGGGAGCTGTTTTTT,CASSSTGTGELFF
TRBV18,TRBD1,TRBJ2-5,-,TGTGCCAGCTCACCGCCGGGACAGCAAGAGACCCAGTACTTC,CASSPPGQQETQYF
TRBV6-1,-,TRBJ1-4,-,TGTGCCAGCAGTGGGCTAACAACTAATGAAAAACTGTTTTTT,CASSGLTTNEKLFF
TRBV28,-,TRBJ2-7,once,TGTGCCAGCAGTTCACGGAATCACTACGAGCAGTACTTC,CASSSRNHYEQYF
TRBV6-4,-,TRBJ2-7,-,TGTGCCACCCCCTACGACAAACAGTACGAGCAGTACTTC,CATPYDKQYEQYF
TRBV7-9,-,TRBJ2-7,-,TGTGCCAGCAGCTTAGTTGCAGGGTCCTACGAGCAGTACTTC,CASSLVAGSYEQYF
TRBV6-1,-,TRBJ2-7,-,TGTGCCAGCAGGCCGGGAACGCGCGAGCAGTACTTC,CASRPGTREQYF
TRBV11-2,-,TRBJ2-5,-,TGTGCCAGCAGCTTTAATGGTGGGAAGACCCAGTACTTC,CASSFNGGKTQYF
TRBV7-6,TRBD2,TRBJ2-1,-,TGTGCCAGCAGCTTAATGACTAGCGCCCACAATGAGCAGTTCTTC,CASSLMTSAHNEQFF
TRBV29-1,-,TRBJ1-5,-,TGCAGCGTTGAAGTTTTGGCGGGTCAGCCCCAGCATTTT,CSVEVLAGQPQHF
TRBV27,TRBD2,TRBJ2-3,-,TGTGCCAGCAAAATGCTAGCGGGAGGGCCAGATACGCAGTATTTT,CASKMLAGGPDTQYF
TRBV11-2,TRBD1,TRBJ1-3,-,TGTGCCAGCAGCTCAAGGACAGGGATCTTGGGTGGAAACACCATATATTTT,CASSSRTGILGGNTIYF
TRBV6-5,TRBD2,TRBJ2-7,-,TGTGCCAGCAGTTATTTCCACGCGGGGGGGCGAGACGAGCAGTACTTC,CASSYFHAGGRDEQYF
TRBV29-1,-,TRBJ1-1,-,TGCAGCGTTATTCGACAGGAAGGAACTGAAGCTTTCTTT,CSVIRQEGTEAFF
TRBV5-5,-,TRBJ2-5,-,TGTGCCAGCAGCTTCTGGTCAGGGAGAGAGACCCAGTACTTC,CASSFWSGRETQYF
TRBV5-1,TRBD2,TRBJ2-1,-,TGCGCCAGCAGCTTAGGCGGGGGTACCTACAATGAGCAGTTCTTC,CASSLGGGTYNEQFF
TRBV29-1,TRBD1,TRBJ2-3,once,TGCAGCGTTGAAGGGACAGGGGGGACAGATACGCAGTATTTT,CSVEGTGGTDTQYF
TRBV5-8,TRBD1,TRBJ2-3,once,TGTGCCAGCAGCTTGCGTAGTACAGGGGTATCAGATACGCAGTATTTT,CASSLRSTGVSDTQYF
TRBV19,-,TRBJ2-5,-,TGTGCCAGTAGTATTTCAGACAGGAAAGAGACCCAGTACTTC,CASSISDRKETQYF
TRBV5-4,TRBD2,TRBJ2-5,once,TGTGCCAGCAGCCCCCTTCGAGCGGGATTTCAAGAGACCCAGTACTTC,CASSPLRAGFQETQYF
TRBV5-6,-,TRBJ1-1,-,TGTGCCAGCAGCTGGGGACGTATGAACACTGAAGCTTTCTTT,CASSWGRMNTEAFF
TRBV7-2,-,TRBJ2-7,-,TGTGCCAGCAGCCCCTGGGGACTTAGCTCCTACGAGCAGTACTTC,CASSPWGLSSYEQYF
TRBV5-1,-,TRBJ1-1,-,TGCGCCAGCAGCTTGGGGAGGAATACTGAAGCTTTCTTT,CASSLGRNTEAFF
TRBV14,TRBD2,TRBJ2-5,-,TGTGCCAGCAGCCAAGCCGGGACTAGCCGAGCGGCGTGGGAGACCCAGTACTTC,CASSQAGTSRAAWETQYF